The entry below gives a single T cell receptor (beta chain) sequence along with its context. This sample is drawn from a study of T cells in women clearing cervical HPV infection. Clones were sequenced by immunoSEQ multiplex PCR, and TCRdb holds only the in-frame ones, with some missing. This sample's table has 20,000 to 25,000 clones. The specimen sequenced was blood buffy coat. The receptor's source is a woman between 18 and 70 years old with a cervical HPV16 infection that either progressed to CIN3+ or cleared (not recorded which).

Incomplete CDR3 DNA: TGTGCCAGTAGGGGGACAGGGGGCCAGCCC. Translated, it gives CASRGTGGQP. The whole CDR3 protein is CASRGTGGQPQHF. The chain joins TRBV19 to TRBJ1-5; 12 positions match TRBD1. The CDR3 is cut off 3 residues early in the read; its end comes from the germline J gene. The CDR3 is 13 amino acids. Trimming took 6 bases from V and 7 from J; bases not matched to a gene: 1. Germline V gene lookup returns CDR1 LNHDA and CDR2 SQIVND (reference sequence).